The 27 T cell receptor beta chains presented below share a single source sample, sequenced in a study of blood T cell repertoires in COVID-19. Profiled with immunoSEQ multiplex PCR; TCRdb holds only in-frame clones, not every one. The repertoire includes around 200,000 clones, approximately 86% of them detected once, and over 0.95% sits in the top ten. The sequencing sample was made of peripheral blood. The receptor source for this set is a woman in her twenties or thirties with COVID-19, enrolled during active disease.

V and J are TRBV28 and TRBJ2-3, with 8 bases identical to TRBD1. The length of the CDR3 is 16 residues. Germline CDR1 MDHEN, CDR2 SYDVKM. Trimming took 7 bases from V and 5 from J; bases not matched to a gene: 14. The CDR3 is CASKKAGAGGGDTQYF. Here the CDR3 DNA reads TGTGCCAGCAAAAAGGCTGGGGCAGGGGGCGGAGATACGCAGTATTTT.

This clone was seen just once. The chain joins TRBV11-3 to TRBJ2-2; the match to TRBD1 covers 8 bases. The CDR3 sequence is 15 residues long. With 3 bases clipped from V and 8 bases from J, the junction kept 8 bases outside the gene matches. The germline gives CDR1 SGHNT, CDR2 YENEEA. CDR3 in DNA: TGTGCCAGCAGCTTCGCCGGGACAGGTGGAGGGGAGCTGTTTTTT. This codes for CASSFAGTGGGELFF.

The chain is built from TRBV25-1 and TRBJ2-2; 10 nucleotides agree with TRBD2. Germline V gene data show CDR1 as MGHDK and CDR2 as SYGVNS. V dropped 2 bases and J dropped 3; count of bases not matched to a gene: 0. There are 15 residues in the CDR3. CDR3 sequence: CASSEGLADTGELFF. DNA of the CDR3: TGTGCCAGCAGTGAAGGACTAGCGGACACCGGGGAGCTGTTTTTT.

This chain uses TRBV19 with TRBJ1-5; D possibly corresponds to TRBD1 (5 bases). V gave up 3 bases and J gave up 7 bases, with 13 bases separating them. This CDR3 has 14 residues. The germline V gene has CDR1 LNHDA and CDR2 SQIVND (reference sequence). Here the CDR3 DNA reads TGTGCCAGTAGTATTACCAGGGAGGTACAGCCCCAGCATTTT. It translates to CASSITREVQPQHF.

V gene TRBV7-7 combines with J gene TRBJ2-3, with 13 nucleotides matching TRBD2. With 3 bases clipped from V and 4 bases from J, the junction kept 4 bases outside the gene matches. This CDR3 is built from 16 residues. Germline loops: CDR1 SSHAT, CDR2 FNYEAQ (reference sequence). The CDR3 region has the DNA TGTGCCAGCAGCTTCGGACTAGCGGGGGAAGCAGATACGCAGTATTTT. Translated: CASSFGLAGEADTQYF.

This clone was found once. The J gene is TRBJ1-1, the V gene TRBV7-2, with D uncertain. From germline, CDR1 is SGHTA and CDR2 FQGNSA. The CDR3 runs to 15 residues. V dropped 4 bases and J dropped 4 bases, with 16 bases sitting between them. This chain's CDR3 is CASSSDRLRSTEAFF. The CDR3 DNA reads TGTGCCAGCAGCTCAGACCGACTAAGAAGCACTGAAGCTTTCTTT.

The chain employs TRBV13 and TRBJ1-2; unclear D gene. V lost 6 bases to trimming and J lost 1 base, with 9 bases between them. CDR3 length: 13 residues. Germline-derived CDR1 and CDR2 are PRHDT and FYEKMQ (reference sequence). The CDR3 loop reads CASRGSGNYGYTF. As DNA, the CDR3 is TGTGCCAGCAGAGGAAGCGGTAACTATGGCTACACCTTC.

The rearrangement uses TRBV5-1 and TRBJ2-1, with 7 bases identical to TRBD2. Trimming removed 0 bases from V and 8 bases from J; junction bases left unmatched: 14. The CDR3 has 17 residues. Germline V lookup: CDR1 SGHRS, CDR2 YFSETQ. CDR3 nucleotides: TGCGCCAGCAGCTTGGACGGCCGGGACTACTCTGCGGATGAGCAGTTCTTC. The encoded protein is CASSLDGRDYSADEQFF.

This chain connects TRBV9 to TRBJ1-2; D remains unclear. CDR3 length equals 11 residues. V lost 5 bases and J lost 6, with 8 bases in between. CDR1 and CDR2 from the germline V gene are SGDLS and YYNGEE. The CDR3 region has the DNA TGTGCCAGCAGGGGAGGAAATGGCTACACCTTC. Protein sequence: CASRGGNGYTF.

The J gene is TRBJ2-3, the V gene TRBV21-1; the table's TRBD2 call for D was not verified on the DNA. TRBV21-1 is tagged as a pseudogene. The CDR3 runs to 19 residues. Here the CDR3 reads CASSKAREGGSPPGDTQYF. The CDR3 region has the DNA TGTGCCAGCAGCAAAGCGAGGGAAGGCGGGAGCCCTCCTGGAGATACGCAGTATTTT.

V is TRBV6-2 or TRBV6-3 and J is TRBJ2-7; tentative D call: TRBD2 (5 bases). This CDR3 is built from 14 residues. V shed 2 bases and J shed 3 bases, with 11 bases lying between them. Germline lookup yields CDR1 MNHEY and CDR2 SVGEGT. As DNA, the CDR3 is TGTGCCAGCAGTTACCGGCCTGAGGGCTACGAGCAGTACTTC. It encodes CASSYRPEGYEQYF.

The V call is TRBV9, the J call TRBJ2-7, with 11 bases aligning to TRBD2. Germline-derived CDR1 and CDR2 are SGDLS and YYNGEE. V trimming: 3 bases; J trimming: 0 bases; junction bases outside the gene matches: 2. The CDR3 has 15 amino acids. For the CDR3, the DNA is TGTGCCAGCAGCGAAACTAGCGGGAGCTCCTACGAGCAGTACTTC. Its protein product is CASSETSGSSYEQYF.

V and J are TRBV6-6 and TRBJ1-2; unclear D gene. This CDR3 comprises 15 residues. The ends were cut back, 7 bases at V and 4 bases at J, with 19 bases in the middle. Germline CDR1 reads MNHNY; CDR2 reads SVGAGI (reference sequence). CDR3 coding DNA: TGTGCCAGCACCCAAACAGACCGAAGTCTCTATGGCTACACCTTC. It translates to CASTQTDRSLYGYTF.

This sequence joins TRBV28 and TRBJ1-1; the match to TRBD1 covers 8 bases. The CDR3 spans 16 residues. Unmatched junction bases numbered 12, after V lost 6 bases and J lost 3 bases. Germline-derived CDR1 and CDR2 are MDHEN and SYDVKM. DNA for the CDR3: TGTGCCAGCAGCCCAGGACAGGGCGGGGGATACACTGAAGCTTTCTTT. As protein: CASSPGQGGGYTEAFF. The full variable domain, its missing parts supplied by reference TRBV28 and TRBJ1-1, is DVKVTQSSRYLVKRTGEKVFLECVQDMDHENMFWYRQDPGLGLRLIYFSYDVKMKEKGDIPEGYSVSREKKERFSLILESASTNQTSMYLCASSPGQGGGYTEAFFGQGTRLTVV.

This chain links TRBV10-3 with TRBJ2-1, with TRBD2 as a possible D gene (7 bases). V lost 3 bases, J lost 8 bases, and 20 bases lay in between. The CDR3 is 16 residues long. Per the germline V gene, CDR1 is ENHRY and CDR2 is SYGVKD. The CDR3 protein is CAISEYEGGLSDEQFF. The CDR3 DNA follows: TGTGCCATCAGTGAATATGAAGGGGGACTAAGCGATGAGCAGTTCTTC.

The chain recombines TRBV19 with TRBJ2-3; D might be TRBD2 (6 bases). V shed 4 bases and J shed 3 bases, with 11 bases lying between them. Looked up from germline, CDR1 is LNHDA and CDR2 is SQIVND (reference sequence). CDR3 length equals 14 residues. The CDR3 DNA is TGTGCCAGTAGTACCGCCGGAGGGACAGATACGCAGTATTTT. It encodes CASSTAGGTDTQYF. The full variable domain, its missing parts supplied by reference TRBV19 and TRBJ2-3, is DGGITQSPKYLFRKEGQNVTLSCEQNLNHDAMYWYRQDPGQGLRLIYYSQIVNDFQKGDIAEGYSVSREKKESFPLTVTSAQKNPTAFYLCASSTAGGTDTQYFGPGTRLTVL.

The chain links TRBV11-2 to TRBJ2-1, with a weak D call TRBD2 (7 bases). This CDR3 region has 14 residues. Germline values: CDR1 SGHAT, CDR2 FQNNGV. Trimming took 0 bases from V and 8 from J, leaving 11 bases between them. The CDR3 nucleotides read TGTGCCAGCAGCTTAGATCCGGGGGGCCATGAGCAGTTCTTC. Protein product: CASSLDPGGHEQFF.

CDR3 bases: TGTGCCACCATCCGGGACAGGGTTTATCGCGAGCAGTTCTTC. Translation gives CATIRDRVYREQFF. V gene TRBV28 combines with J gene TRBJ2-1; 9 positions agree with TRBD1. This CDR3 comprises 14 residues. Germline V gene data show CDR1 as MDHEN and CDR2 as SYDVKM. With 10 bases clipped from V and 10 bases from J, the junction kept 14 bases outside the gene matches.

V and J are TRBV2 and TRBJ2-5, with TRBD2 identical over 10 bases. CDR3 length: 16 residues. J gave up 5 bases and V 7 bases, and 13 bases lay outside the gene matches. Looked up from germline, CDR1 is SNHLY and CDR2 is FYNNEI. CDR3 in amino acids: CASKRGSGRALETQYF. In DNA, the CDR3 is TGTGCCAGCAAGAGAGGAAGCGGGAGGGCCCTTGAGACCCAGTACTTC.

The chain employs TRBV7-2 and TRBJ1-3; 8 bases agree with TRBD1. This CDR3 has 16 residues. Germline V lookup: CDR1 SGHTA, CDR2 FQGNSA. Trimming cost V 2 bases and J 2 bases; bases outside gene matches: 5. The chain's CDR3 is CASSLRQGAPGNTIYF. The CDR3 coding sequence is TGTGCCAGCAGCTTAAGGCAGGGGGCGCCTGGAAACACCATATATTTT.

The rearrangement joins TRBV6-4 to TRBJ2-1; 14 bases match TRBD2. CDR1 and CDR2 (germline): MRHNA, SNTAGT. V was pared by 5 bases and J by 9 bases, with 6 bases of the junction left unmatched. The CDR3 spans 15 residues. CDR3 amino acids: CASSTGTSGSTEQFF. In nucleotides, the CDR3 is TGTGCCAGCAGTACCGGGACTAGCGGGAGCACTGAGCAGTTCTTC.

This clone was seen a handful of times. The chain employs TRBV11-2 and TRBJ2-3; 11 bases fit TRBD2. The junction had 12 bases not matched to a gene; V was cut back by 4 bases and J by 0 bases. The CDR3 extends over 19 amino acids. Per the germline V gene, CDR1 is SGHAT and CDR2 is FQNNGV. DNA of the CDR3: TGTGCCAGCAGCTCCGCTAGCGGGGGGATACGCACTAGCACAGATACGCAGTATTTT. Residues: CASSSASGGIRTSTDTQYF.

This clone was picked up many times. The chain couples TRBV7-9 to TRBJ2-1, with 12 positions matching TRBD2. V dropped 5 bases and J dropped 7; count of bases not matched to a gene: 6. Germline V gene lookup returns CDR1 SEHNR and CDR2 FQNEAQ (reference sequence). This CDR3 region has 15 residues. DNA of the CDR3: TGTGCCAGCAGCGGACTAGCGGGGCATGGGAATGAGCAGTTCTTC. It yields the protein CASSGLAGHGNEQFF.

In its sample, this clone was seen once. The rearrangement joins TRBV4-3 to TRBJ2-3; D is perhaps TRBD2 (5 bases). This CDR3 has 14 amino acids. CDR1 is LGHNA and CDR2 is YSLEER in the germline V gene. Trimming removed 0 bases at V and 4 bases at J, with 8 bases between. CDR3 in DNA: TGCGCCAGCAGCCAAGATATGAGGGCAGATACGCAGTATTTT. Protein: CASSQDMRADTQYF.

This clone was observed at least ten times. This rearrangement joins TRBV4-2 to TRBJ2-1, with 8 bases aligning to TRBD2. The J segment lost 5 bases and the V segment lost 6 bases, leaving 12 bases of the junction unmatched. Looked up from germline, CDR1 is LGHNA and CDR2 is YNFKEQ. The CDR3 extends over 16 amino acids. In DNA form, the CDR3 reads TGTGCCAGCAGGCCTCTACTCCAGCGGGGGAACAATGAGCAGTTCTTC. As protein: CASRPLLQRGNNEQFF.

The gene calls are TRBV9 and TRBJ2-3; a possible D gene is TRBD2 (6 bases). CDR1 and CDR2 from the germline V gene are SGDLS and YYNGEE. CDR3 length equals 16 residues. Trimming took 0 bases from V and 2 from J, leaving 13 bases between them. CDR3 residues: CASSVGLATTTDTQYF. CDR3 DNA: TGTGCCAGCAGCGTAGGTCTAGCGACCACCACAGATACGCAGTATTTT.

The chain couples TRBV21-1 to TRBJ1-2; the D call of TRBD1 is as the table states it, not checked on the DNA. TRBV21-1 is labeled a pseudogene. The CDR3 runs 14 residues. CDR3 DNA sequence: TGTGCCAGCATCCAGACAGGCACTAACTATGGCTACACCTTC. Its translation is CASIQTGTNYGYTF.